The present T cell receptor beta chain was sequenced within a study of CD8 T cells in Susac syndrome. Overall study findings and caveats: As acknowledged by the study, its TCR sequencing and HLA analysis included a relatively small number of individuals.

The germline V and J ends were trimmed by 6 bases and 2 bases, with 23 bases remaining between them. Germline loops: CDR1 MGHRA, CDR2 YSYEKL. This CDR3 is built from 18 residues. The RNA, about 0.45 to 1 ug, was put through reverse transcription using random hexamers. One entry per CDR3 protein, called by TCRdb with MiXCR from the immunoSEQ multiplex PCR reads. This sample has some 110,000 distinct CDR3 sequences, with 85% to 95% found just once. To note about this clonotype: Its antigen is still unknown.

The sequence was obtained from a human donor with multiple sclerosis. The chain combines TRBV4-1 with TRBJ1-5, with unresolved D. The sequencing sample was made of CD4+ T cells from PBMCs. CDR3 nucleotides: TGCGCCAGCAGTACATCGCCGGGAGTGGGGATTGGCAATCAGCCCCAGCATTTT. Protein sequence: CASSTSPGVGIGNQPQHF.